Presented here are 22 T cell receptor beta chains from one specimen sequenced in a study of early T cells in non-severe SARS-CoV-2 infection. TCRdb reprocessed the 5' RACE reads via MiXCR and lists one record per CDR3 protein. The sample shows around 60,000 distinct CDR3 sequences, around 13% of them seen only once. The sequencing input was whole blood. These receptors all come from an adult who was a healthcare worker with PCR-confirmed SARS-CoV-2 infection or an uninfected control (not recorded which).

This clonotype has ten or more counts. This chain joins TRBV5-1 and TRBJ2-6; D possibly corresponds to TRBD2 (5 bases). Germline V gene data show CDR1 as SGHRS and CDR2 as YFSETQ. The V end lost 0 bases, the J end lost 3 bases, and 7 bases lay between the germline ends. The CDR3 contains 15 residues. In DNA, the CDR3 is TGCGCCAGCAGCTTGGGGGAGTTTGGGGCCAACGTCCTGACTTTC. This encodes CASSLGEFGANVLTF.

This sequence joins TRBV3-1 and TRBJ2-3; no firm D call. V was shortened by 0 bases and J by 4 bases, with 8 bases between the two germline ends. There are 14 residues in the CDR3. Germline-derived CDR1 and CDR2 are LGHDT and YNNKEL (reference sequence). For the CDR3, the DNA is TGTGCCAGCAGCCAAGATACCTTCCCAGATACGCAGTATTTT. Residues: CASSQDTFPDTQYF.

V usage is TRBV9 and J usage is TRBJ2-7; 8 positions match TRBD1. V shed 3 bases, J shed 7 bases, and the junction held 12 bases outside the gene matches. Germline-derived CDR1 and CDR2 are SGDLS and YYNGEE. The CDR3 consists of 15 residues. CDR3 in DNA: TGTGCCAGCAGCGCCATCGGACAGGGCCTACGGGAGCAGTACTTC. This codes for CASSAIGQGLREQYF.

This clonotype was counted many times. J is TRBJ1-1 and V is TRBV3-1, with D possibly TRBD1 on 5 matching bases. With 4 bases removed from V and 4 bases from J, the gap between germline ends came to 10 bases. Germline-derived CDR1 and CDR2 are LGHDT and YNNKEL (reference sequence). The CDR3 sequence is 13 residues long. In DNA, the CDR3 is TGTGCCAGCAGCCCCCTCGGGGCCACTGAAGCTTTCTTT. Translation gives CASSPLGATEAFF. Full variable domain (remainder filled in from reference TRBV3-1 and TRBJ1-1): DTAVSQTPKYLVTQMGNDKSIKCEQNLGHDTMYWYKQDSKKFLKIMFSYNNKELIINETVPNRFSPKSPDKAHLNLHINSLELGDSAVYFCASSPLGATEAFFGQGTRLTVV.

The rearrangement uses TRBV18 and TRBJ1-1, with no clear D. This CDR3 comprises 16 residues. Between the trimmed V and J ends, which lost 2 bases and 6 bases, there was a span of 19 bases. CDR1 and CDR2 (germline): KGHSH, LQKENI. For the CDR3, the DNA is TGTGCCAGCTCACCATCGGCCAGTTTTTTTATCGCTGAAGCTTTCTTT. Protein: CASSPSASFFIAEAFF.

The chain has TRBV10-3 and TRBJ1-5, with D possibly matching TRBD1 (6 bases). The CDR3 spans 15 residues. From germline, CDR1 is ENHRY and CDR2 SYGVKD. The V end lost 5 bases, the J end lost 3 bases, and 14 bases lay between the germline ends. The CDR3 bases are TGTGCCATCAGTCGGCAGGGGCCGGACAATCAGCCCCAGCATTTT. Residues: CAISRQGPDNQPQHF.

This chain uses TRBV29-1 with TRBJ2-5; 9 bases align to TRBD2. The CDR3 is 18 residues long. The germline CDR1 and CDR2 sequences are SQVTM and ANQGSEA. Trimming at V came to 3 bases and at J to 1 base, leaving 15 bases not matched to a gene. CDR3 protein: CSVEGLRILAGPQETQYF. The CDR3 nucleotides are TGCAGCGTTGAGGGACTAAGGATCCTAGCGGGGCCCCAAGAGACCCAGTACTTC.

The chain uses TRBV12-3 or TRBV12-4 and TRBJ2-3; 8 bases align to TRBD1. V lost 1 base to trimming and J lost 9 bases; unmatched junction nucleotides: 9. The CDR3 extends over 15 amino acids. CDR3 sequence reads: CASSLVGTGRETQYF. For the CDR3, the DNA is TGTGCCAGCAGTTTAGTAGGGACAGGTCGAGAGACGCAGTATTTT.

This clonotype was counted ten times or more. The chain carries TRBV7-9 and TRBJ2-6, with TRBD2 as a possible D gene (5 bases). The CDR3 has 16 residues. Germline-derived CDR1 and CDR2 are SEHNR and FQNEAQ (reference sequence). Trimming took 7 bases from V and 1 from J, leaving 14 bases between them. The CDR3 DNA follows: TGTGCCAGCATCCACGGTCGGGGATCTGGGGCCAACGTCCTGACTTTC. Encoded protein: CASIHGRGSGANVLTF.

This chain connects TRBV3-1 to TRBJ2-7; 11 bases match TRBD2. V shed 5 bases, J shed 1 base, and the junction held 4 bases outside the gene matches. The CDR3 length is 15 residues. Germline V lookup: CDR1 LGHDT, CDR2 YNNKEL (reference sequence). CDR3 loop: CASSSTSGESYEQYF. The CDR3 nucleotides are TGTGCCAGCAGCTCGACTAGCGGGGAGTCCTACGAGCAGTACTTC.

This clonotype occurred a few times. CDR3 nucleotides: TGTGCCAGCAGCTTGGAGGTCCGACTAGCGGCTAGCACAGATACGCAGTATTTT. As protein: CASSLEVRLAASTDTQYF. This chain joins TRBV5-5 and TRBJ2-3; 9 nucleotides agree with TRBD2. The J segment lost 0 bases and the V segment lost 0 bases, leaving 8 bases of the junction unmatched. Germline CDR1 and CDR2: SGHKS and YYEKEE (reference sequence). This CDR3 has 18 residues.

Only a few counts were recorded for this clonotype. This chain links TRBV4-3 with TRBJ1-1; D may be TRBD1 (5 bases). CDR3 length: 15 amino acids. V was cut by 4 bases and J by 1 base, with 13 bases left in between. Germline-derived CDR1 and CDR2 are LGHNA and YSLEER. For the CDR3, the DNA is TGCGCCAGCAGCCCCGGGGGAGGGAGGAACACTGAAGCTTTCTTT. Translation: CASSPGGGRNTEAFF.

This clonotype was found a few times. The gene calls are TRBV27 and TRBJ2-1; D may be TRBD1 (5 bases). The CDR3 is 12 amino acids. The V gene's germline CDR1 is MNHEY and CDR2 SMNVEV (reference sequence). V was trimmed by 10 bases and J by 6 bases, leaving 13 bases between them. The DNA of the CDR3 is TGTGCCACGGGTCGACAGCTCAATGAGCAGTTCTTC. It specifies CATGRQLNEQFF.

There are a few counts of this clonotype. This chain connects TRBV5-1 to TRBJ1-6, with no clear D. In germline, CDR1 is SGHRS, CDR2 YFSETQ. V shed 1 base and J shed 8 bases, with 13 bases lying between them. The CDR3 loop spans 15 amino acids. DNA of the CDR3: TGCGCCAGCAGCTTGTCCTACGCCGAGGATTCACCCCTCCACTTT. Translating gives CASSLSYAEDSPLHF.

The DNA for the CDR3 is TGTGCCAGCAGTGAAGGGGTGGCCGAGCAGTACTTC. Its protein product is CASSEGVAEQYF. This chain links TRBV2 with TRBJ2-7; D unclear. The CDR3 runs to 12 residues. Trimming pared 1 base from V and 6 bases from J, leaving 7 bases between. Germline V gene lookup returns CDR1 SNHLY and CDR2 FYNNEI.

This clonotype occurred a few times. The CDR3 protein is CASSLPDSPKAFF. The CDR3 DNA reads as TGTGCCAGCAGCTTACCAGACAGTCCCAAAGCTTTCTTT. The chain joins TRBV7-3 to TRBJ1-1, with D possibly TRBD1 on 5 matching bases. This CDR3 region has 13 residues. The germline gives CDR1 SGHTA, CDR2 FQGTGA. With 2 bases removed from V and 9 bases from J, the gap between germline ends came to 13 bases. Filled out from reference TRBV7-3 and TRBJ1-1, the complete variable domain reads GAGVSQTPSNKVTEKGKYVELRCDPISGHTALYWYRQSLGQGPEFLIYFQGTGAADDSGLPNDRFFAVRPEGSVSTLKIQRTERGDSAVYLCASSLPDSPKAFFGQGTRLTVV.

This clonotype has a count of ten or more. The V gene is TRBV4-3, the J gene TRBJ2-3; no firm D call. The CDR3 is 14 residues long. Germline CDR1 reads LGHNA; CDR2 reads YSLEER. V was pared by 1 base and J by 0 bases, with 5 bases between. The CDR3 region has the DNA TGCGCCAGCAGCCAAGGTTTTAGCACAGATACGCAGTATTTT. It translates to CASSQGFSTDTQYF.

The sample holds many counts of this clonotype. The chain joins TRBV29-1 to TRBJ1-2; 8 bases match TRBD1. The CDR3 totals 13 residues. Trimming cost V 6 bases and J 4 bases; bases outside gene matches: 7. CDR1 and CDR2 (germline): SQVTM, ANQGSEA. As DNA, the CDR3 is TGCAGCGTCGTCGACAGGGGAAGCTATGGCTACACCTTC. As protein: CSVVDRGSYGYTF.

At least ten counts were recorded for this clonotype. The chain combines TRBV28 with TRBJ1-6, with D unresolved. The germline CDR1 and CDR2 sequences are MDHEN and SYDVKM. The CDR3 contains 14 residues. Between the trimmed V and J ends, which lost 3 bases and 5 bases, there was a span of 8 bases. The CDR3 spells CASSLVGDNSPLHF. Here the CDR3 DNA reads TGTGCCAGCAGTTTGGTTGGAGATAATTCACCCCTCCACTTT.

The rearrangement joins TRBV6-2 or TRBV6-3 to TRBJ2-5; D gene uncertain. V lost 4 bases and J lost 0, with 3 bases in between. The V gene's germline CDR1 is MNHEY and CDR2 SVGEGT. The CDR3 sequence is 12 residues long. The CDR3 loop is CASSFYQETQYF. Written as DNA, the CDR3 is TGTGCCAGCAGTTTCTACCAAGAGACCCAGTACTTC.

The chain has TRBV6-6 and TRBJ2-1; maybe TRBD1 (5 bases). V was clipped by 2 bases and J by 9 bases, with 11 bases between them. The CDR3 is 13 residues long. Germline-derived CDR1 and CDR2 are MNHNY and SVGAGI (reference sequence). The CDR3 DNA reads as TGTGCCAGCAGTTACAGGGGTTGGAGTGAGCAGTTCTTC. Its translation is CASSYRGWSEQFF.

This clonotype was recorded at least ten times. This chain uses TRBV3-1 with TRBJ1-1; D uncertain. Trimming removed 1 base from V and 0 bases from J, with 6 bases in between. CDR1 and CDR2 (germline): LGHDT, YNNKEL (reference sequence). The CDR3 runs 14 residues. The CDR3 reads CASSQGNMNTEAFF. The DNA of the CDR3 is TGTGCCAGCAGCCAAGGGAACATGAACACTGAAGCTTTCTTT. The full variable domain, in which reference TRBV3-1 and TRBJ1-1 provide the parts outside the CDR3, is DTAVSQTPKYLVTQMGNDKSIKCEQNLGHDTMYWYKQDSKKFLKIMFSYNNKELIINETVPNRFSPKSPDKAHLNLHINSLELGDSAVYFCASSQGNMNTEAFFGQGTRLTVV.